This T cell receptor beta chain was profiled in a study of shared clonotypes between healthy human individuals. Study-level points and caveats: The study's rarefaction showed incomplete sorted-subset sequencing despite large depth. Represented genetic and exposure-history diversity was restricted by having few donors. As a rule, naive subsets had a larger estimated richness than memory subsets.

Once extracted for a subset, genomic DNA was divided evenly among several immunoSEQ plates. Repertoires were generated with immunoSEQ multiplex PCR, while TCRdb's copy carries only in-frame clones and drops some. The table lists about 2.2 million clones, 93% of them singletons. As to this clone: Its antigen is still unknown.

Terminally differentiated effector memory CD45RA+ cells were excluded from the naive CD8 cells, which were CD45RO-negative and positively selected for CCR7. This TCR was recovered from a man between 18 and 29 years old in good health. Some clones in this sample may be carry-over from other donors' samples. Sequenced input: naive CD8+ T cells from PBMCs.

The CDR3 nucleotides are TGTGCCAGCAGCCCCCAGGGCCCCTACGAGCAGTACTTC. This sequence encodes CASSPQGPYEQYF. The chain combines TRBV5-8 with TRBJ2-7, with D perhaps matching TRBD1 (5 bases). Between the trimmed V and J ends, which lost 4 bases and 2 bases, there was a span of 10 bases. This CDR3 contains 13 residues. CDR1 is SGHTS and CDR2 is YDEGEE in the germline V gene.